This TCR beta chain is drawn from a study of T-cell reconstitution after alpha-beta-depleted transplantation in children. This CDR3 region has 16 residues. Trimming removed 2 bases at V and 0 bases at J, with 14 bases between. CDR1 and CDR2 from the germline V gene are DFQATT and SNEGSKA (reference sequence). The library targeted TCRbeta and was prepared with unique molecular identifiers. MiXCR was run by TCRdb on the PCR reads, yielding one entry per CDR3 protein. The table shows about 370,000 distinct CDR3 sequences, with 20% occurring only once. This clonotype was seen repeatedly, ten times or more.

The source is a human donor who donated a stem cell graft to a child with acute myeloid leukemia. The chain employs TRBV20-1 and TRBJ1-3, with a weak D call TRBD1 (5 bases). The sample consisted of PBMCs from the stem cell graft donor, taken from the stem cell graft. CDR3 sequence: CSARQNTGISGNTIYF. As DNA, the CDR3 is TGCAGTGCTAGACAGAATACAGGAATCTCTGGAAACACCATATATTTT.